A selection of T cell receptor beta chains follows, all from one sample in a study of persistence of HIV-infected CD4 T cells. These receptors are not linked to any known antigen. Some clones are missing from TCRdb's copy, which holds only in-frame ones; the method was immunoSEQ multiplex PCR. The top ten hold roughly 1.3% of the sample, which has 30,000 to 45,000 clones, roughly 86% seen once. This material consisted of CD4+ T cells sorted from PBMCs after roughly 19-hour stimulation, taken from a patient who received antiretroviral therapy. The receptors stem from an adult man with HIV who was CMV-seropositive. The CDR3 runs from the conserved cysteine through the conserved F or W. D genes are given only for firm matches.

>TRBV6-1|TRBJ1-2|NA
CASSELGGGYGYTF
TGTGCCAGCAGTGAATTGGGTGGCGGATATGGCTACACCTTC
>TRBV21-1|TRBJ1-5|NA
CASSKLGQGAPQHF
TGTGCCAGCAGCAAACTGGGGCAGGGGGCGCCCCAGCATTTT
>TRBV4-1|TRBJ2-2|NA
CASSHWRGTETTGELFF
TGCGCCAGCAGCCATTGGAGGGGGACAGAGACCACCGGGGAGCTGTTTTTT
>TRBV4-1|TRBJ2-1|NA
CASSPPGARTHNEQFF
TGCGCCAGCAGCCCCCCCGGCGCCCGTACCCACAATGAGCAGTTCTTC
>TRBV19|TRBJ2-2|TRBD2
CASSRRLAGGTNTGELFF
TGTGCCAGTAGCCGCCGACTAGCGGGGGGCACGAACACCGGGGAGCTGTTTTTT
>TRBV27|TRBJ2-1|TRBD1
CASSPRTGEYEQFF
TGTGCCAGCAGTCCCCGGACAGGGGAATATGAGCAGTTCTTC
>TRBV27|TRBJ1-2|TRBD1
CASSLSNQGGENGYTF
TGTGCCAGCAGTTTAAGCAATCAGGGGGGTGAGAATGGCTACACCTTC
>TRBV5-5|TRBJ1-5|NA
CASSFEGLGNQPQHF
TGTGCCAGCAGCTTTGAGGGGCTGGGCAATCAGCCCCAGCATTTT
>TRBV5-6|TRBJ1-5|NA
CASSLRQGRNQPQHF
TGTGCCAGCAGCTTAAGGCAGGGCCGGAATCAGCCCCAGCATTTT
>TRBV5-5|TRBJ2-5|NA
CASSPRGQETQYF
TGTGCCAGCAGCCCGAGGGGACAAGAGACCCAGTACTTC
>TRBV7-3|TRBJ2-1|NA
CASSLSGLSNEQFF
TGTGCCAGCAGCTTATCGGGACTTTCCAATGAGCAGTTCTTC